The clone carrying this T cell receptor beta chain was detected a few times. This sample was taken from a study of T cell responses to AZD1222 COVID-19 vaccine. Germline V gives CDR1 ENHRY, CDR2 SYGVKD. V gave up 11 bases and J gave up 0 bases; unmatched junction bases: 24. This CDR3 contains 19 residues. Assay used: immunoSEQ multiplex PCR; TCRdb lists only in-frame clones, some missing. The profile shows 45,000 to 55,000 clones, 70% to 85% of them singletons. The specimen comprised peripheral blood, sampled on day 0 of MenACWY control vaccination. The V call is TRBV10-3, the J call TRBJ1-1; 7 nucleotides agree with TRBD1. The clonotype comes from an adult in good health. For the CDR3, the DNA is TGTGCCTCCTCTCGACAGGGAGCTCCCCATTCCCCAATGAACACTGAAGCTTTCTTT. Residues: CASSRQGAPHSPMNTEAFF.